The 8 T cell receptor beta chains listed next were all sequenced from one sample in a study of cytomegalovirus exposure and HLA in healthy donors. Vbeta (60) and Jbeta (13) primers were used in the PCR. Method: immunoSEQ multiplex PCR; TCRdb's copy keeps in-frame clones and lacks some. This repertoire shows 95,000 to 150,000 clones, about 71% found once; its top ten account for 3% to 4%. What was sequenced was PBMCs. Source of these receptors: a woman aged 50 to 65 in good health and CMV-seronegative.

Notes on this clone: Other DNA sequences in this sample translate to the same CDR3. The chain employs TRBV28 and TRBJ1-2, with D perhaps TRBD1 (6 bases). Germline values: CDR1 MDHEN, CDR2 SYDVKM. This CDR3 is 13 amino acids long. Trimming took off 1 base at V and 7 bases at J, with 10 bases between the two ends. The DNA for the CDR3 is TGTGCCAGCAGTTTATCAGGGGCCGGTGGCTACACCTTC. It specifies CASSLSGAGGYTF.

The genes are TRBV5-8 and TRBJ2-6; no clear D. Germline loops: CDR1 SGHTS, CDR2 YDEGEE. Trimming removed 10 bases at V and 0 bases at J, with 8 bases between. The CDR3 runs to 13 residues. The CDR3 protein is CASFFSGANVLTF. DNA of the CDR3: TGTGCCTCTTTTTTCTCTGGGGCCAACGTCCTGACTTTC.

V usage is TRBV7-9 and J usage is TRBJ2-7; perhaps TRBD2 as D (6 bases). V lost 3 bases to trimming and J lost 2 bases, with 14 bases between them. The CDR3 extends over 15 amino acids. In germline, CDR1 is SEHNR, CDR2 FQNEAQ (reference sequence). Here the CDR3 reads CASSFSGPPTYEQYF. The DNA for the CDR3 is TGTGCCAGCAGCTTCAGCGGGCCCCCTACCTACGAGCAGTACTTC.

The chain recombines TRBV5-6 with TRBJ2-7, with a tentative D call TRBD2 (6 bases). V lost 4 bases and J lost 3, with 11 bases in between. CDR3 length: 13 amino acids. Germline assignment: CDR1 SGHDT and CDR2 YYEEEE. Here the CDR3 DNA reads TGTGCCAGCAGCCCGGGACTTTTCTACGAGCAGTACTTC. Translation: CASSPGLFYEQYF.

This clone was observed once. This chain joins TRBV7-2 and TRBJ2-7; 8 bases match TRBD2. The trim removed 5 bases at V and 2 bases at J, leaving 5 bases unmatched. CDR1 is SGHTA, CDR2 FQGNSA, per germline. The CDR3 totals 14 residues. CDR3: CASSKTSAAYEQYF. CDR3 in DNA: TGTGCCAGCAGCAAGACTAGCGCAGCCTACGAGCAGTACTTC.

The rearrangement joins TRBV18 to TRBJ1-5; no definite D call. The CDR3 has 13 residues. CDR1 and CDR2 from the germline V gene are KGHSH and LQKENI. The V and J ends lost 2 bases and 11 bases respectively, with 13 bases between them. The CDR3 loop reads CASSPNQDSAQHF. CDR3 nucleotide sequence: TGTGCCAGCTCACCAAATCAGGATTCGGCCCAGCATTTT.

The rearrangement links TRBV7-9 to TRBJ2-7; D gene uncertain. Germline CDR1 SEHNR, CDR2 FQNEAQ (reference sequence). This CDR3 is built from 15 residues. V was pared by 1 base and J by 5 bases, with 15 bases between. CDR3 in amino acids: CASSLVRLAQNEQYF. The CDR3 region has the DNA TGTGCCAGCAGCTTAGTCCGACTTGCTCAGAACGAGCAGTACTTC.

This clone has only a few counts. The chain uses TRBV28 and TRBJ2-7; 8 nucleotides align to TRBD1. The CDR3 is made up of 13 amino acids. V trimming: 8 bases; J trimming: 2 bases; junction bases outside the gene matches: 5. Germline V gene sequence: CDR1 MDHEN, CDR2 SYDVKM. CDR3 protein: CASQRTGPYEQYF. The DNA for the CDR3 is TGTGCCAGCCAACGGACAGGGCCCTACGAGCAGTACTTC.